The present entry profiles one TCR beta chain with its context. Antigen specificity is unknown. This sample is part of a study of Tregs in tolerant kidney transplant recipients. Notes on the study in general: The most relevant donor-specific Treg TCRbeta repertoire apparently came from expansion with activated donor B cells.

TCRdb keeps only in-frame clones here, not all; method: immunoSEQ multiplex PCR. The repertoire holds tens of thousands of clones, about 90% seen once, with about 0.71% in the top ten. Per germline, CDR1 SNHLY and CDR2 FYNNEI. V dropped 7 bases and J dropped 0 bases, with 13 bases sitting between them. The length of the CDR3 is 15 residues. Input material: Tregs from blood. This TCR was recovered from a human donor in good health. The chain is built from TRBV2 and TRBJ1-5; a weak D match, TRBD1 (6 bases). CDR3 region: CASTGGRYSNQPQHF. CDR3 DNA sequence: TGTGCCAGCACGGGGGGCAGATATAGCAATCAGCCCCAGCATTTT.